This T cell receptor beta chain was observed in a study of metastatic and nonmetastatic thyroid tumors. Overall study context: Both malignant and benign thyroid patients supplied peripheral blood and tumor or nodule tissue samples, across which the repertoires of these patients were then compared.

The CDR3 runs 15 residues. With V trimmed by 5 bases and J by 7 bases, 3 bases remained unmatched. Germline-derived CDR1 and CDR2 are MNHEY and SMNVEV (reference sequence). Study processing details: Variation in CDR3 across clinicopathological groups served as the basis for constructing a distant-metastasis classifier in papillary thyroid cancer. TCRdb re-analyzed the PCR reads using MiXCR. The authors' filters were not applied to this entry. The table records roughly 34,000 clones, approximately 16% of them present only once. Until they underwent thyroid surgery, no patient had received any treatment. This clone was observed a few times. Its antigen is not identified. Overall study results and limits: Malignant tumors reportedly showed significantly higher TCR beta diversity than benign nodules in both blood and tumor.

This sequence was found in a male donor with papillary thyroid cancer or a benign thyroid nodule (not recorded which). Some clones in this sample may be carry-over from other donors' samples. V is TRBV27 and J is TRBJ2-2; TRBD2 matches at 14 bases. The sequenced material came from blood. The CDR3 bases are TGTGCCAGCAGTCAGGGACTAGCGGGAGTCGGGGAGCTGTTTTTT. Protein product: CASSQGLAGVGELFF.